Detailed here is one T cell receptor (beta chain). What it binds is unknown. One end of the junction does not line up with germline, which may come from a read error. The read ends 3 residues shy of where the CDR3 ends; the end is completed using the germline J gene. Other nucleotide sequences from this sample produce the same CDR3. The treatment: autologous CTL019 cells: CD19 CAR with 4-1BB and CD3 zeta domains. The starting T cells for CTL019 came from a peripheral blood leukapheresis. The CDR3 length is 13 residues. Germline CDR1 and CDR2: MNHEY and SVGEGT. This sample stems from a study of TET2 disruption in CD19-targeted CAR T cells. The data were produced by immunoSEQ multiplex PCR, yet TCRdb's version contains in-frame clones alone and is incomplete. The sample data list under 30,000 clones.

This specimen consisted of CD8- CAR+ T cells sorted from cultured blood T cells, obtained for CD19 CAR T cell therapy. As to subset: CD8-negative CAR-positive T cells from the infusion product. The chain uses TRBV6-2 or TRBV6-3 and TRBJ1-2; D gene uncertain. This sequence was found in an older man with chronic lymphocytic leukemia. The CDR3 reads CASSTETPYGYTF. CDR3 bases read: TGTGCCAGCAGTACGGAGACACCGTATGGT.